This T cell receptor (beta chain) comes out of a study of cytomegalovirus exposure and HLA in healthy donors. As for the study in general: Inside one of the first data releases sat roughly 80 million unique TCRs taken from HLA-typed donors.

This clone has a single count. The antigen is unknown. Study outcomes and limitations: Per a prior analysis, the majority of TCR beta V segments were productive roughly 87% or roughly 30% of the time. Some V segments, TRBV6-2 and TRBV6-3 among them, were indistinguishable and were therefore excluded.

Germline V lookup: CDR1 MNHNS, CDR2 SASEGT. The length of the CDR3 is 15 residues. V was cut by 3 bases and J by 3 bases, with 14 bases left in between. With 60 Vbeta and 13 Jbeta primers, the PCR was carried out. Libraries were prepared by immunoSEQ multiplex PCR; TCRdb keeps only in-frame clonotypes and omits some of them. The sample includes about 160,000 clones, 84% seen only once; the top ten take roughly 0.38%. This TCR derives from a boy aged 2-9 years in good health and CMV-seronegative. This rearrangement joins TRBV6-1 to TRBJ1-2; D perhaps matches TRBD1 (5 bases). The material sequenced was PBMCs. CDR3 region: CASSDYQGGDYGYTF. CDR3 nucleotides: TGTGCCAGCAGTGACTATCAGGGTGGTGACTATGGCTACACCTTC.